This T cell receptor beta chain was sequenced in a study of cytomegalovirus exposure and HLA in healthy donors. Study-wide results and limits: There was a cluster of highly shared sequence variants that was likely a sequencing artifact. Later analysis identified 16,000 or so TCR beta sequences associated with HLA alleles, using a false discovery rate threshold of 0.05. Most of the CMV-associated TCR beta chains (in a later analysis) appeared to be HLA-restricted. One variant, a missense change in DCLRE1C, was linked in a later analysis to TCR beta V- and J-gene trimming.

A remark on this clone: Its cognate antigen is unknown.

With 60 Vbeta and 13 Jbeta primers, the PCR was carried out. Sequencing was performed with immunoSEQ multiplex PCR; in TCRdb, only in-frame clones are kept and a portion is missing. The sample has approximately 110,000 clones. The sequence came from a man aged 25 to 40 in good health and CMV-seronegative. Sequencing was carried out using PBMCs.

In DNA, the CDR3 is TGTGCCAGCAATGACGGAACTAACTCCTACGAGCAGTACTTC. This encodes CASNDGTNSYEQYF. The chain employs TRBV5-4 and TRBJ2-7; no firm D call. CDR3 length equals 14 residues. Germline loops: CDR1 SGHNT, CDR2 YYREEE (reference sequence). The V gene lost 6 bases and the J gene lost 0 bases, with 13 bases spanning the gap.